The T cell receptor beta chain under discussion was sequenced for a study of blood T cell repertoires in COVID-19 (dated by TCRdb to the early 2020s). Looking at the study overall: Samples from collaborators originated in the United States, Italy and Spain and spanned both the acute and convalescent phases of COVID-19. The repertoires were released in a freely available public database meant as a resource for research on the immune response to SARS-CoV-2. The material from the prospective study consisted of cDNA or gDNA derived from T cells, B-cell-depleted T cells, or PBMCs. Where available, HLA class I and class II types were obtained from metadata supplied by the sample provider rather than from assay-based typing. The sample metadata nearly always contained a de-identified subject ID, COVID-19 status, age in years and sex. Samples came from the ongoing ImmuneRACE study (first 160 participants) plus 1,254 subjects from 6 global collaborators. Subjects who had been exposed to COVID-19, were actively infected with it, or had recovered from it provided the deeply sampled blood TCRbeta repertoires that made up the dataset.

Participants in the prospective study were aged about 18 to 89 years, lived in more than 20 United States geographic areas, and enrolled through a virtual design. In the prospective study, participants were assigned to cohorts based on the clinical history participants reported in a screening survey and a study questionnaire. A participant counted as exposed if, within 2 weeks of entering the study, that participant had been in contact with someone who had a PCR-confirmed or clinician-diagnosed COVID-19 case. Mobile phlebotomists in the prospective study collected whole blood, serum and a nasopharyngeal or oropharyngeal swab from every participant. Additional blood draws and questionnaires over an approximately two-month period could optionally be provided by prospective study participants. Prospective study blood samples were shipped either frozen or at room temperature before DNA extraction.

The junction shows trimming of 4 bases on V and 5 bases on J, plus 23 bases between the germline ends. CDR1 and CDR2 are drawn from the germline V gene (reference sequence): LGHDT, YNNKEL. The CDR3 goes from the cysteine to the phenylalanine over 17 residues. Only the CDR3 region is kept as DNA, spanning 51 bases read in frame from base 1. General findings and caveats noted by the study authors: How much clinical and demographic metadata was included differed by source and by participant, and the metadata was provided uncurated.

TCRbeta CDR3 regions were amplified from genomic DNA by means of the immunoSEQ Assay, a bias-controlled multiplex PCR. Per the original workflow: Within the assay, amplification of reference gene primers was used to estimate how many nucleated cells each sample contained. To quantify the absolute abundance of each unique TCRbeta CDR3 rearrangement, sequence reads were collapsed and filtered. For each sample, productive Simpson clonality was calculated as the square root of Simpson's diversity index across productive rearrangements. In TCRdb, the immuneACCESS table is reduced to in-frame sequences with V and J assigned. These tables do not hold every clone; where another copy was compared, an unresolved V gene accounts for under half, and the others remain unexplained. D and trimming come from the DNA, and the V and J calls and clone size come from that table. The sample table records approximately 140,000 clones; about 85% of these occur just once. The ten largest clones take up roughly 3.9% of the sample.

For this clone: Its antigen is unknown. No per-base quality is available; no much larger clone lies one base away.

The sample comprised PBMCs or T cells enriched from blood (not recorded which). This chain is built from TRBV3-1 (or the pseudogene TRBV3-2) and TRBJ2-5; perhaps TRBD2 is the D gene, with 5 bases matching. The TCR sequence derives from a woman aged 40 to 55 who had been exposed to COVID-19. The bases read TGTGCCAGCAGCCTACGGGGTGCTGAAGGGTCACGGGAGACCCAGTACTTC. Its protein product is CASSLRGAEGSRETQYF.